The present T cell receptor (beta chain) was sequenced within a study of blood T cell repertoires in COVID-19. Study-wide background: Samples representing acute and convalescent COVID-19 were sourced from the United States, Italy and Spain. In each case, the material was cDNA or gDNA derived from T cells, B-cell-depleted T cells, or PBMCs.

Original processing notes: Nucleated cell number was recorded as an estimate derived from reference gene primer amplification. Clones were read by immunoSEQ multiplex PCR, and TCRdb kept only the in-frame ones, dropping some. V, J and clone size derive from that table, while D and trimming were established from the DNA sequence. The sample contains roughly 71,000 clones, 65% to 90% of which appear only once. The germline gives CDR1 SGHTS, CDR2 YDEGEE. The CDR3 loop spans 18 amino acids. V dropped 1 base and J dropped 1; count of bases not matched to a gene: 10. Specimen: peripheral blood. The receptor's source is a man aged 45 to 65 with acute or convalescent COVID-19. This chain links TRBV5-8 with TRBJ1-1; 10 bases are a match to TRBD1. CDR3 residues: CASSLFKGQGSRNTEAFF. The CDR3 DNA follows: TGTGCCAGCAGCTTGTTTAAGGGACAGGGGAGTAGGAACACTGAAGCTTTCTTT.